Listed below are T cell receptor beta chains from one sample, sequenced in a study of CD8 T cells in Susac syndrome. TCRdb called the immunoSEQ multiplex PCR reads again in MiXCR, with one record for every CDR3 protein. The sample lists 150,000 to 200,000 distinct CDR3 sequences, under 95% occurring once. Sequencing was done on a sample of CD4+ T cells from PBMCs. These receptor sequences come from a human donor with Susac syndrome. Both conserved end residues are part of each CDR3. D genes are given only for firm matches. Only some rows state a clone size, as once, few, many or a class for expanded clones.

clone_size j_call v_call d_call cdr3_nt cdr3_aa
. TRBJ1-1 TRBV7-3 . TGTGCCAGTTCGGAGGGATCGGACACTGAAGCTTTCTTT CASSEGSDTEAFF
. TRBJ2-6 TRBV30 . TGTGCCTGGAGTGTAACGAGAAACATGCTCTCTGGGGCCAACGTCCTGACTTTC CAWSVTRNMLSGANVLTF
. TRBJ1-2 TRBV29-1 . TGCAGCGTGGCTTTATCGGGGGGAGATGGCTACACCTTC CSVALSGGDGYTF
. TRBJ2-1 TRBV19 . TGTGCCAGTAGTACCCCCGGACAGCGCCTCTACAATGAGCAGTTCTTC CASSTPGQRLYNEQFF
. TRBJ2-3 TRBV20-1 . TGCAGTGCTGATCTTCTGGAGGGGGGGGGCCGAGATACGCAGTATTTT CSADLLEGGGRDTQYF
. TRBJ2-7 TRBV30 . TGTGCCTGGGCACTAAAAGGGGACGGTCGGGAGCAGTACTTC CAWALKGDGREQYF
. TRBJ2-1 TRBV14 . TGTGCCAGCAGCCAAGAGTGGGGTGAGCAGTTCTTC CASSQEWGEQFF
. TRBJ1-2 TRBV3-1 . TGTGCCAGCAGCCAAGGGACCATTAACTATGGCTACACCTTC CASSQGTINYGYTF
. TRBJ1-5 TRBV20-1 . TGCAGTGTCTCACCCCGGGGTAGCAATCAGCCCCAGCATTTT CSVSPRGSNQPQHF
. TRBJ1-6 TRBV5-1 TRBD1 TGCGCCAGCAGCGCCGGACAGGGGGCCTCACCCCTCCACTTT CASSAGQGASPLHF
once TRBJ2-1 TRBV6-1 TRBD1 TGTGCCAGCAGCCGACCGGGACAGTTAACCCTCAATGAGCAGTTCTTC CASSRPGQLTLNEQFF
. TRBJ2-1 TRBV7-2 . TGTGCCAGCCGGGGGAGCTCCTACAATGAGCAGTTCTTC CASRGSSYNEQFF
. TRBJ1-1 TRBV5-6 . TGTGCCAGCAGCGGCCGGGGGGACAAAAGGTACCTCAATGAAGCTTTCTTT CASSGRGDKRYLNEAFF
. TRBJ1-5 TRBV20-1 TRBD1 TGCAGTGCTGGGGGACAGGGAGGAAATCAGCCCCAGCATTTT CSAGGQGGNQPQHF
. TRBJ1-5 TRBV25-1 . TGTGCCAGCAGTGAATGGGAGACAGATAGCAATCAGCCCCAGCATTTT CASSEWETDSNQPQHF
. TRBJ2-1 TRBV29-1 . TGCAGCGTTGAACCAGGCTACAATGAGCAGTTCTTC CSVEPGYNEQFF
. TRBJ1-1 TRBV20-1 . TGCAGTGCTATGCGGGACACCAACACTGAAGCTTTCTTT CSAMRDTNTEAFF